This TCR beta chain was sequenced during a study of cytomegalovirus exposure and HLA in healthy donors. The study ran its PCR with 60 Vbeta and 13 Jbeta primers. Per the original methods: Unique TCR beta chains totaled about 73 million in a later count, with some 10 million of them shared. Generated by immunoSEQ multiplex PCR, the TCRdb table keeps only in-frame clones and is missing some. D and trimming come from the DNA, and the V and J calls and clone size come from that table. The sample includes 150,000 to 200,000 clones, 81% of them seen just once. The CDR3 sequence is 14 residues long. V dropped 3 bases and J dropped 3; count of bases not matched to a gene: 5. Germline V gene lookup returns CDR1 SGHRS and CDR2 YFSETQ.

The sequencing input was PBMCs. The receptor was isolated from a man between 18 and 35 years old in good health and CMV-seronegative. The chain employs TRBV5-1 and TRBJ2-5; 7 bases agree with TRBD2. The CDR3 spells CASSSGLGEETQYF. The CDR3 bases are TGCGCCAGCAGCTCAGGACTAGGAGAAGAGACCCAGTACTTC.